This T cell receptor beta chain was sequenced in a study of blood T cell repertoires in COVID-19 (TCRdb year 2020). Regarding the study in general: Samples from collaborators originated in the United States, Italy and Spain and spanned both the acute and convalescent phases of COVID-19. The material from the prospective study consisted of cDNA or gDNA derived from T cells, B-cell-depleted T cells, or PBMCs. The dataset comprised deeply sampled blood TCRbeta repertoires from subjects exposed to, actively infected with, or recovered from COVID-19. A freely available public database, intended as a resource for researchers studying the immune response to SARS-CoV-2, is where the repertoires were released. The samples were drawn from two sources: the first 160 participants of the ongoing ImmuneRACE study, and 950 to 1,500 subjects contributed by 6 global collaborators. A de-identified subject ID, COVID-19 status, age in years and sex were almost always included in the sample metadata. Where HLA class I and class II types were available, the types were taken from metadata supplied by the sample provider, not from assay-based typing. What the authors observed across the whole study: The amount of clinical and demographic metadata varied by source and participant and was provided uncurated.

TCRbeta CDR3 regions were amplified from genomic DNA by means of the immunoSEQ Assay, a bias-controlled multiplex PCR. The authors processed their data as follows. Nucleated cell counts per sample were estimated from amplification of reference gene primers within the assay. Sequence reads were collapsed and filtered to measure the absolute abundance of every unique TCRbeta CDR3 rearrangement. Productive Simpson clonality was computed per sample as the square root of Simpson's diversity index over productive rearrangements. Here the immuneACCESS table is served through TCRdb, limited to in-frame sequences with V and J called. Missing clones are a known gap in these copies; in checked studies unresolved V genes cover under half, and the rest lacks a known reason. Clone size and V and J calls were adopted from that table, with D and trimming inferred from the DNA. The sample profile shows about 150,000 clones; 80% to 90% of them were found once. In total, the top ten clones hold 37% of the sample.

From the germline V gene (reference sequence), CDR1 is SGHNT and CDR2 is YYREEE. The CDR3 runs 18 residues from the cysteine to the phenylalanine. Only the CDR3 DNA stays, 54 bases, in frame from base 1. V is trimmed back by 5 bases and J by 0 bases, and the junction contains 7 bases that no gene match accounts for. Samples from volunteer blood donors who had recovered from COVID-19 were contributed by a second Seattle source. Each collaborating institution followed its own protocols to collect whole blood in K2EDTA tubes. For TCRbeta analysis, collaborator samples were shipped as frozen whole blood, as isolated PBMCs, or as DNA extracted from either sample type. A word on this clone: No cognate antigen has been identified for it. Base qualities are not recorded, but no much larger clone differs from it by a single base.

The source is a man aged 50 to 59 who had recovered from COVID-19. The sequenced sample consisted of peripheral blood. The V and J segments used are TRBV5-4 and TRBJ2-6; 11 central nucleotides agree with TRBD1. The nucleotide sequence is TGTGCCAGCAGACCCGGGACAGGGGGTCGCTCTGGGGCCAACGTCCTGACTTTC. This translates into CASRPGTGGRSGANVLTF.